One T cell receptor (beta chain) is described in this entry. Its target is unknown. The data are from a study of T cells in narcolepsy. TCRdb's table, derived via immunoSEQ multiplex PCR, lists solely in-frame clones and lacks some. The sample lists around 30,000 clones, 81% occurring once. Germline trimming cut 4 bases from V and 5 bases from J; bases unmatched to any gene: 9. CDR1 SGHRS and CDR2 YFSETQ come from the germline V gene. The CDR3 contains 15 residues. Study-level results: Healthy controls reportedly lacked the autoreactive clonotypes serially found in patients' blood. Autoreactive clone sequences were missing from some blood memory CD4+ repertoires.

The source of this sequence is a human donor in good health. The material sequenced was memory (CD45RA-) CD4+ T cells from blood. The chain recombines TRBV5-1 with TRBJ2-7; 10 nucleotides align to TRBD2. CDR3 DNA sequence: TGCGCCAGCAGCCCCCGGACTAGCGGTACCAACGAGCAGTACTTC. Amino acid sequence: CASSPRTSGTNEQYF.